This is a list of T cell receptor beta chains from one sample in a study of shared clonotypes between healthy human individuals. Clones were sequenced by immunoSEQ multiplex PCR, and TCRdb holds only the in-frame ones, with some missing. This sample carries 2 million to 2.5 million clones, around 95% of them seen once, and the ten largest clones take approximately 0.13%. Sequencing was done on a sample of naive CD4+ T cells sorted from blood. Receptor source: a man younger than 35 in good health. CDR3s include the opening cysteine and the closing phenylalanine or tryptophan. Fields, in order: CDR3 DNA, CDR3 protein, clone size, V gene, J gene, D gene. A D gene is named only where the DNA matches it firmly. Size is stated for part of the rows, as once, few or many counts, or as a class when the clone is expanded.

DNA: TGTGCCAGCAGCATCGGGACAGGGGACGGTTGGACTGAAGCTTTCTTT
CDR3: CASSIGTGDGWTEAFF
size: .
V: TRBV7-9
J: TRBJ1-1
D: TRBD1

DNA: TGTGCCAGCAGAAACAGGGTCGGCTATGGCTACACCTTC
CDR3: CASRNRVGYGYTF
size: .
V: TRBV6-1
J: TRBJ1-2
D: .

DNA: TGTGCCAGCAGGTCCGGGACCCTCAACGCCTACGAGCAGTACTTC
CDR3: CASRSGTLNAYEQYF
size: .
V: TRBV6-5
J: TRBJ2-7
D: .

DNA: TGTGCCTGGAGTTCGGGCGCGTCGGGGCAGCCCCAGCATTTT
CDR3: CAWSSGASGQPQHF
size: .
V: TRBV30
J: TRBJ1-5
D: .

DNA: TGCGCCAGCAGGGTCCAGGGACAGGGCAACCACGAGCAGTACTTC
CDR3: CASRVQGQGNHEQYF
size: few
V: TRBV5-1
J: TRBJ2-7
D: TRBD1

DNA: TGTGCCAGTAGTATAGGGACAGGGGATCAGCCCCAGCATTTT
CDR3: CASSIGTGDQPQHF
size: .
V: TRBV19
J: TRBJ1-5
D: TRBD1

DNA: TGTGCCAGCAGGCGTCGACGGGAGACCAACACTGAAGCTTTCTTT
CDR3: CASRRRRETNTEAFF
size: .
V: TRBV2
J: TRBJ1-1
D: .

DNA: TGTGCCAGCAGTTTAACTGTGCTAGCGGGGGGCCTGTTCTTC
CDR3: CASSLTVLAGGLFF
size: once
V: TRBV27
J: TRBJ2-1
D: TRBD2

DNA: TGTGCCAGCGGCCCAGGGGGGGCAGATACGCAGTATTTT
CDR3: CASGPGGADTQYF
size: .
V: TRBV7-9
J: TRBJ2-3
D: .

DNA: TGTGCCAGCAGCCAGAGACTAGCGGGAGGGCCAGGCCAAGAGACCCAGTACTTC
CDR3: CASSQRLAGGPGQETQYF
size: once
V: TRBV7-4
J: TRBJ2-5
D: TRBD2

DNA: TGTGCCAGCAGTTCAGGAGCTGATAATTCACCCCTCCACTTT
CDR3: CASSSGADNSPLHF
size: .
V: TRBV27
J: TRBJ1-6
D: .

DNA: TGTGCCAGCTCACCACTCTTTAGAAACACTGAAGCTTTCTTT
CDR3: CASSPLFRNTEAFF
size: .
V: TRBV18
J: TRBJ1-1
D: .

DNA: TGCGCCAGCAGTGAGTCGCCGGCGGGAAACACCATATATTTT
CDR3: CASSESPAGNTIYF
size: few
V: TRBV10-1
J: TRBJ1-3
D: .

DNA: TGCGCCAGCAGTGAACGAATAATAGCAACTAATGAAAAACTGTTTTTT
CDR3: CASSERIIATNEKLFF
size: .
V: TRBV10-2
J: TRBJ1-4
D: .

DNA: TGCGCCAGCAGCCAAGATAACCGGGGGCGTGACATTCAGTACTTC
CDR3: CASSQDNRGRDIQYF
size: .
V: TRBV4-1
J: TRBJ2-4
D: .

DNA: TGTGCCAGCTCAACGGACATCCTTAACTATGGCTACACCTTC
CDR3: CASSTDILNYGYTF
size: .
V: TRBV18
J: TRBJ1-2
D: .

DNA: TGTGCCAGCAGCTTAGCGATGGAATCCTACGAGCAGTACTTC
CDR3: CASSLAMESYEQYF
size: .
V: TRBV11-3
J: TRBJ2-7
D: .

DNA: TGTGCCAGCAGCTATTCGGACTCTTCCTACGAGCAGTACTTC
CDR3: CASSYSDSSYEQYF
size: .
V: TRBV6-6
J: TRBJ2-7
D: .

DNA: TGTGCCAGCACCCTCCAGATGACCCGGGTAGCTTTCTTT
CDR3: CASTLQMTRVAFF
size: once
V: TRBV6-6
J: TRBJ1-1
D: .